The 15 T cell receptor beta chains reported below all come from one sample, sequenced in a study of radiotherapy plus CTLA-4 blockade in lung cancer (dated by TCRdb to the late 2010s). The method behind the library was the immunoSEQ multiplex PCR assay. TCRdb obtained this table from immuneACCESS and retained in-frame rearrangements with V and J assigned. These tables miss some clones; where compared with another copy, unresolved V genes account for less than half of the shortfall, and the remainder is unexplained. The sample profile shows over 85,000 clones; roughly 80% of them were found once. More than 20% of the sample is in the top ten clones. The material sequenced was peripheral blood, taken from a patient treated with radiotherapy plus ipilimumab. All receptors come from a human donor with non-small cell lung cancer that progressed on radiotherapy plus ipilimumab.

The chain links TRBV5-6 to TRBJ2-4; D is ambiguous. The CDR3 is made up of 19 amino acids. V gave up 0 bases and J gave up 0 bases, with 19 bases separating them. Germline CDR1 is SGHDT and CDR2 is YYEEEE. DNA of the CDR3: TGTGCCAGCAGCTTGGCTTTTACTGGCACCGTACTAGCCAAAAACATTCAGTACTTC. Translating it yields CASSLAFTGTVLAKNIQYF.

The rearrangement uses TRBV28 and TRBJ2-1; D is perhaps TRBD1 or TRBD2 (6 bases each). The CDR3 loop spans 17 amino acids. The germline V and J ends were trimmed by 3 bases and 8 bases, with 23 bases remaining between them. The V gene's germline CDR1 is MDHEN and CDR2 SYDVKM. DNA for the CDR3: TGTGCCAGCAGTTTGGGGCCCGGACAGCGGGTTTGGTATGAGCAGTTCTTC. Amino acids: CASSLGPGQRVWYEQFF.

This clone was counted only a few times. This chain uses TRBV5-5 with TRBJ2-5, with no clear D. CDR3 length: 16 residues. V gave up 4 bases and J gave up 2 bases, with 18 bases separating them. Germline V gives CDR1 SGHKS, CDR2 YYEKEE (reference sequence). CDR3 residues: CASSPDGDLNQETQYF. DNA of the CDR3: TGTGCCAGCAGCCCGGACGGTGACTTGAATCAAGAGACCCAGTACTTC.

Here the CDR3 reads CASSFGVATQYF. The CDR3 bases are TGTGCCAGCAGCTTCGGGGTAGCGACCCAGTACTTC. The chain carries TRBV11-2 and TRBJ2-5, with D possibly TRBD2 on 5 matching bases. Trimming removed 3 bases at V and 7 bases at J, with 9 bases between. The CDR3 covers 12 residues. Germline CDR1 is SGHAT and CDR2 is FQNNGV.

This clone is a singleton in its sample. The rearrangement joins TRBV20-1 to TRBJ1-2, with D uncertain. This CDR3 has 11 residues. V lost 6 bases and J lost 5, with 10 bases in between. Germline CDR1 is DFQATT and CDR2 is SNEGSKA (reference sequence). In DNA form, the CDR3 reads TGCAGTGCCCTGAATTCATATGGCTACACCTTC. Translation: CSALNSYGYTF.

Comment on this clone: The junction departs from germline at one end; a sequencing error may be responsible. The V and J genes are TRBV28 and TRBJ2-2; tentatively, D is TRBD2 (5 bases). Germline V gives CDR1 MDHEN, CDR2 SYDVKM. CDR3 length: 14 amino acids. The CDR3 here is CASSLSSTTGELLF. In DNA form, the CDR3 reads TGTGCCAGCAGTTTAAGCTCGACTACCGGGGAGCTGCTTTTT.

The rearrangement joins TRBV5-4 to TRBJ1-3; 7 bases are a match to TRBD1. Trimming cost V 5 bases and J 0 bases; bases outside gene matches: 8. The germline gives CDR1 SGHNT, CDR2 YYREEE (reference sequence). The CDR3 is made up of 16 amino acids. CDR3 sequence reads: CASSRDSFSSGNTIYF. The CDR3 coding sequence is TGTGCCAGCAGTAGGGACAGTTTTTCCTCTGGAAACACCATATATTTT.

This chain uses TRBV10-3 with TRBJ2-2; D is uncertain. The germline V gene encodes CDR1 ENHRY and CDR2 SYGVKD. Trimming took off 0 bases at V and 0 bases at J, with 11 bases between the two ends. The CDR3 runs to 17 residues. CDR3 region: CAISESNPGTNTGELFF. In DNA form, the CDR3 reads TGTGCCATCAGTGAGTCGAACCCGGGCACGAACACCGGGGAGCTGTTTTTT.

The DNA for the CDR3 is TGTGCCAGCAGTCCCCAAGAGACCCAGTACTTC. Its protein is CASSPQETQYF. The chain joins TRBV28 to TRBJ2-5; the D is unclear. Germline V gene lookup returns CDR1 MDHEN and CDR2 SYDVKM. V was shortened by 5 bases and J by 1 base, with 2 bases between the two germline ends. The CDR3 has 11 amino acids.

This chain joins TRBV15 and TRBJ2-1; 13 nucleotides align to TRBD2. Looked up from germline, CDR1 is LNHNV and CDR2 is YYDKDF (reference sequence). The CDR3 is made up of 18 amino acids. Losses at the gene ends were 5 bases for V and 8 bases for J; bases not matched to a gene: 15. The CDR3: CATSAPPWTSGRTHEQFF. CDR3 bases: TGTGCCACCAGCGCCCCCCCATGGACTAGCGGGAGAACTCATGAGCAGTTCTTC.

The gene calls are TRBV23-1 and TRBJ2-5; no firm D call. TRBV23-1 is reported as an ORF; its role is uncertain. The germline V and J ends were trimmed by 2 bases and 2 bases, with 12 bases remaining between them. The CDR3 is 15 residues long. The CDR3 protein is CASSQRRQVQETQYF. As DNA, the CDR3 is TGCGCCAGCAGTCAACGTAGGCAGGTTCAAGAGACCCAGTACTTC.

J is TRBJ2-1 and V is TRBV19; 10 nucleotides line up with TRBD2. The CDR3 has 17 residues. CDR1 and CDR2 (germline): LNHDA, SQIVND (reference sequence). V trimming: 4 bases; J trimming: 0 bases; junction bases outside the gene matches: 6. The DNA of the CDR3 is TGTGCCAGTAGTACCACTAGCGGGATATTCTCCTACAATGAGCAGTTCTTC. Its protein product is CASSTTSGIFSYNEQFF.

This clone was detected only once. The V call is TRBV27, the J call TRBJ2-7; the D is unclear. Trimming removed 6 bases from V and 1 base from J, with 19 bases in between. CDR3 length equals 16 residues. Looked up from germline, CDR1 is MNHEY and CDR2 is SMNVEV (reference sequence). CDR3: CASSRYLRSNSYEQYV. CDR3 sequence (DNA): TGTGCCAGCAGCCGGTACCTACGATCGAATTCCTACGAGCAGTACGTC.

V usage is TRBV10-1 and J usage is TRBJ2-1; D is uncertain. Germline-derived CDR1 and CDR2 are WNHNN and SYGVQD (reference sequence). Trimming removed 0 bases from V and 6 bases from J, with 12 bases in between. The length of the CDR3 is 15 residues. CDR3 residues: CASSESLAKSNEQFF. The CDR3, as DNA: TGCGCCAGCAGTGAGTCGCTGGCTAAGTCCAATGAGCAGTTCTTC.

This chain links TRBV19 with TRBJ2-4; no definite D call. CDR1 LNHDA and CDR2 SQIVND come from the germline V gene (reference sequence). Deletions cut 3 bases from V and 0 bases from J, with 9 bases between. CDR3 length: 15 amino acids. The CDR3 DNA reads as TGTGCCAGTAGTATTGGGCTAGGAGCCAAAAACATTCAGTACTTC. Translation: CASSIGLGAKNIQYF.